The clone carrying this T cell receptor (beta chain) was seen a single time. The V end lost 2 bases, the J end lost 8 bases, and 16 bases lay between the germline ends. This CDR3 is 15 amino acids long. CDR1 is MNHEY, CDR2 SVGAGI, per germline. This sample was included in a study of T-cell memory formation after mild COVID-19. MiXCR was run by TCRdb on the 5' RACE reads, yielding one entry per CDR3 protein. The top ten clones hold 13% to 15% of a sample with approximately 150,000 distinct CDR3 sequences, 14% of them seen once. The J gene is TRBJ1-5, the V gene TRBV6-5; weak D call: TRBD1 (5 bases). This TCR was recovered from an adult woman who had mild COVID-19 (a few samples of this study predate the infection). Cell type and time point are not known. The sequenced sample was PBMCs or a T cell subset sorted from them (not recorded which). The CDR3 DNA is TGTGCCAGCAGTTACGGGCATGGGGCGGGTGAGCCCCAGCATTTT. This encodes CASSYGHGAGEPQHF.